These 28 T cell receptor beta chains share one sample of origin, sequenced in a study of T cells in Graves' hyperthyroidism and ophthalmopathy. From RNA transcripts, TCR beta CDR3 regions were amplified. The HTBI primer set was used in a first-round RT-PCR of the TCR CDR3. TCRdb re-derived calls from the multiplex PCR reads in MiXCR, one entry per CDR3 protein. The sample gives about 720,000 distinct CDR3 sequences, about 17% of which show up once; under 9.5% is in the top ten. The specimen sequenced was blood. These receptors originate from a man aged 18 to 29 with Graves' hyperthyroidism.

In its sample, this clonotype was seen a few times. V gene TRBV2 combines with J gene TRBJ1-6, with a possible D match to TRBD1 (6 bases). The germline V gene has CDR1 SNHLY and CDR2 FYNNEI. This CDR3 comprises 15 residues. The V end was cut by 6 bases, the J end by 7 bases, with 16 bases between. The CDR3 bases are TGTGCCAGCAGACAGGGCCCCGCTGGGAATTCACCCCTCCACTTT. Protein: CASRQGPAGNSPLHF.

This clonotype was found many times. The chain joins TRBV7-8 to TRBJ2-3; 8 bases are a match to TRBD1. Germline V gene lookup returns CDR1 SGHVS and CDR2 FQNEAQ. The V and J ends lost 7 bases and 2 bases, in that order; junction bases with no gene match: 8. The CDR3 has 15 residues. CDR3: CASTSDRGDTDTQYF. The CDR3, as DNA: TGTGCCAGCACCTCTGACAGGGGTGACACAGATACGCAGTATTTT.

This chain joins TRBV19 and TRBJ2-7, with 9 positions matching TRBD1. Trimming at V came to 3 bases and at J to 4 bases, leaving 10 bases not matched to a gene. CDR1 is LNHDA and CDR2 is SQIVND in the germline V gene (reference sequence). The CDR3 spans 16 residues. CDR3 loop: CASSIEGTGNFYEQYF. The CDR3 DNA is TGTGCCAGTAGTATCGAGGGGACAGGGAACTTTTACGAGCAGTACTTC.

The chain has TRBV20-1 and TRBJ1-6, with 9 bases aligning to TRBD1. The J segment lost 10 bases and the V segment lost 5 bases, leaving 6 bases of the junction unmatched. The CDR3 spans 13 residues. CDR1 and CDR2 from the germline V gene are DFQATT and SNEGSKA (reference sequence). In nucleotides, the CDR3 is TGCAGTGCTTGGCGGGGACAGGGCTCACCCCTCCACTTT. Translating it yields CSAWRGQGSPLHF.

In the case of this clonotype: Sequence at one end of the junction differs from germline and may be a read error. The chain combines TRBV16 with TRBJ1-4; 7 bases are a match to TRBD1. Germline-derived CDR1 and CDR2 are KGHSY and FQNENV. This CDR3 is 16 amino acids long. CDR3 residues: CASSLGTARTNEKPFF. The CDR3 region has the DNA TGTGCCAGCAGCCTCGGGACAGCACGAACTAATGAAAAACCGTTTTTT.

V usage is TRBV7-9 and J usage is TRBJ2-3; 9 bases fit TRBD2. The CDR3 has 16 residues. The J segment lost 1 base and the V segment lost 5 bases, leaving 7 bases of the junction unmatched. CDR1 and CDR2 from the germline V gene are SEHNR and FQNEAQ (reference sequence). The CDR3 bases are TGTGCCAGCAGCCTCAGATGGACTAGCGGCACAGATACGCAGTATTTT. Residues: CASSLRWTSGTDTQYF.

This clonotype was seen a handful of times. V gene TRBV7-8 combines with J gene TRBJ1-2; 8 positions agree with TRBD1. With 3 bases clipped from V and 4 bases from J, the junction kept 7 bases outside the gene matches. Germline-derived CDR1 and CDR2 are SGHVS and FQNEAQ. The CDR3 runs to 15 residues. This CDR3 reads CASSFRDRRGYGYTF. The CDR3 nucleotides read TGTGCCAGCAGCTTCCGGGACAGGAGGGGCTATGGCTACACCTTC.

This clonotype was counted only a few times. The chain uses TRBV6-1 and TRBJ1-2; D is perhaps TRBD1 (5 bases). V was trimmed by 1 base and J by 4 bases, leaving 10 bases between them. Germline V lookup: CDR1 MNHNS, CDR2 SASEGT. CDR3 length equals 14 residues. The chain's CDR3 is CASSEEGRGYGYTF. CDR3 in DNA: TGTGCCAGCAGTGAAGAGGGACGTGGCTATGGCTACACCTTC.

The V and J genes are TRBV30 and TRBJ1-4; D is possibly TRBD1 (5 bases). This CDR3 comprises 15 residues. V lost 3 bases to trimming and J lost 5 bases, with 16 bases between them. Germline loops: CDR1 GTSNPN, CDR2 SVGIG (reference sequence). The CDR3 bases are TGTGCCTGGAGCAGGTTTTCCGGGGGAAATGAAAAACTGTTTTTT. Protein sequence: CAWSRFSGGNEKLFF.

This clonotype was seen only a few times. The chain uses TRBV5-6 and TRBJ1-1; 8 bases are a match to TRBD1. J lost 10 bases, V lost 6 bases, and 17 bases had no gene match. Germline assignment: CDR1 SGHDT and CDR2 YYEEEE. This CDR3 contains 15 residues. The CDR3 DNA sequence: TGTGCCAGCAACCCCTGGGGGACAGGCAATGTTGGAGCTTTCTTT. The encoded protein is CASNPWGTGNVGAFF.

This clonotype has ten or more counts. The V gene is TRBV28, the J gene TRBJ2-7; 8 nucleotides align to TRBD1. In germline, CDR1 is MDHEN, CDR2 SYDVKM. The CDR3 is 15 amino acids. The V and J ends lost 7 bases and 3 bases, in that order; junction bases with no gene match: 11. CDR3 nucleotide sequence: TGTGCCAGCACCTGGAGACAGGGGTTATTCTACGAGCAGTACTTC. Translated, it gives CASTWRQGLFYEQYF.

V and J are TRBV20-1 and TRBJ2-7; the D is unclear. Per the germline V gene, CDR1 is DFQATT and CDR2 is SNEGSKA (reference sequence). This CDR3 has 13 residues. Trimming took 2 bases from V and 3 from J, leaving 11 bases between them. CDR3 sequence: CSARIESNYEQYF. As DNA, the CDR3 is TGCAGTGCTAGAATAGAGTCCAACTACGAGCAGTACTTC.

The genes are TRBV29-1 and TRBJ1-1; TRBD1 aligns across 7 bases. V lost 1 base and J lost 0; bases outside the gene matches: 8. The germline V gene has CDR1 SQVTM and CDR2 ANQGSEA. There are 16 residues in the CDR3. CDR3 sequence (DNA): TGCAGCGTTGAAGGCGTTCCGGACAGGCTGAACACTGAAGCTTTCTTT. It translates to CSVEGVPDRLNTEAFF.

This clonotype was counted many times. The chain employs TRBV7-2 and TRBJ2-5; 12 bases agree with TRBD2. The V and J ends lost 1 base and 4 bases, in that order; junction bases with no gene match: 10. The germline V gene encodes CDR1 SGHTA and CDR2 FQGNSA. The CDR3 totals 18 residues. CDR3 sequence: CASSLVGLAGGLGETQYF. Written as DNA, the CDR3 is TGTGCCAGCAGCTTAGTGGGTCTAGCGGGAGGGTTAGGAGAGACCCAGTACTTC.

The chain has TRBV3-1 and TRBJ2-2; no firm D call. The germline CDR1 and CDR2 sequences are LGHDT and YNNKEL (reference sequence). The V end was cut by 2 bases, the J end by 0 bases, with 7 bases between. This CDR3 contains 15 residues. Written as DNA, the CDR3 is TGTGCCAGCAGCCAAATCGGGTCGAACACCGGGGAGCTGTTTTTT. It specifies CASSQIGSNTGELFF.

The V and J genes are TRBV30 and TRBJ1-5; 7 bases line up with TRBD1. V dropped 1 base and J dropped 11; count of bases not matched to a gene: 8. Per germline, CDR1 GTSNPN and CDR2 SVGIG (reference sequence). The CDR3 consists of 13 residues. The DNA for the CDR3 is TGTGCCTGGAGTGAGGCAGGGGGTATGGCCCAGCATTTT. It specifies CAWSEAGGMAQHF.

This clonotype was recorded at least ten times. The J gene is TRBJ2-1, the V gene TRBV28; 11 bases are shared with TRBD2. J gave up 9 bases and V 10 bases, and 11 bases lay outside the gene matches. The length of the CDR3 is 14 residues. Germline V CDR1 and CDR2: MDHEN, SYDVKM. The CDR3 DNA follows: TGTGCCACCGTAGCGGGAGGGCCAAGGGTTGAGCAGTTCTTC. Its protein product is CATVAGGPRVEQFF.

This clonotype was counted ten times or more. The genes are TRBV7-9 and TRBJ2-1; 9 nucleotides line up with TRBD2. Germline values: CDR1 SEHNR, CDR2 FQNEAQ (reference sequence). The CDR3 totals 15 residues. Trimming took 3 bases from V and 8 from J; bases not matched to a gene: 8. The chain's CDR3 is CASSFGTSRGDEQFF. Here the CDR3 DNA reads TGTGCCAGCAGCTTCGGGACTAGCAGAGGGGATGAGCAGTTCTTC.

Ten or more counts support this clonotype. The CDR3 region has the DNA TGTGCCAGCAGTCGGGACAGCCCGGGCACAGATACGCAGTATTTT. It specifies CASSRDSPGTDTQYF. V gene TRBV2 combines with J gene TRBJ2-3; 7 nucleotides match TRBD1. Looked up from germline, CDR1 is SNHLY and CDR2 is FYNNEI. The CDR3 runs 15 residues. With 5 bases clipped from V and 1 base from J, the junction kept 6 bases outside the gene matches.

This clonotype was recorded at least ten times. The J gene is TRBJ1-5, the V gene TRBV20-1; the D is unclear. CDR1 is DFQATT, CDR2 SNEGSKA, per germline (reference sequence). Trimming stripped 0 bases from V and 4 bases from J, with 7 bases between. The CDR3 is 13 amino acids. In DNA, the CDR3 is TGCAGTGCTAGAGAGGAGGCTAATCAGCCCCAGCATTTT. It is translated as CSAREEANQPQHF.

This chain links TRBV5-1 with TRBJ2-7; weak D call: TRBD1 (6 bases). The CDR3 spans 14 residues. V was shortened by 3 bases and J by 1 base, with 11 bases between the two germline ends. CDR1 and CDR2 from the germline V gene are SGHRS and YFSETQ. CDR3 DNA: TGCGCCAGCAGCTCCCAGACAGGTTCCTACGAGCAGTACTTC. It yields the protein CASSSQTGSYEQYF.

Ten or more counts support this clonotype. This chain uses TRBV28 with TRBJ2-7; 7 nucleotides line up with TRBD2. J was trimmed by 1 base and V by 3 bases; bases with no gene match: 3. Germline CDR1 and CDR2: MDHEN and SYDVKM. The CDR3 length is 14 residues. CDR3 loop: CASSFGRESYEQYF. In DNA, the CDR3 is TGTGCCAGCAGTTTTGGGCGGGAGTCCTACGAGCAGTACTTC.

The chain links TRBV9 to TRBJ2-3, with 7 nucleotides matching TRBD2. V lost 4 bases to trimming and J lost 4 bases; unmatched junction nucleotides: 9. Per germline, CDR1 SGDLS and CDR2 YYNGEE. The CDR3 extends over 15 amino acids. The CDR3 loop is CASSPQRGRADTQYF. The DNA for the CDR3 is TGTGCCAGCAGCCCCCAGCGAGGGAGGGCAGATACGCAGTATTTT.

This clonotype was seen more than once but under ten times. This chain uses TRBV7-2 with TRBJ2-7; D gene unclear. This CDR3 comprises 15 residues. CDR1 is SGHTA, CDR2 FQGNSA, per germline. V lost 1 base and J lost 2, with 12 bases in between. CDR3 amino acids: CASSLDTANPYEQYF. The CDR3 region has the DNA TGTGCCAGCAGCTTAGATACGGCCAACCCCTACGAGCAGTACTTC.

This clonotype was counted a few times. V and J are TRBV7-2 and TRBJ2-2; D assignment may be TRBD1 or TRBD2 (7 bases each). The CDR3 spans 15 residues. Trimming removed 6 bases from V and 3 bases from J, with 14 bases in between. The germline gives CDR1 SGHTA, CDR2 FQGNSA. The CDR3 is CASRAGGADTGELFF. The CDR3, as DNA: TGTGCCAGCAGAGCAGGGGGGGCGGACACCGGGGAGCTGTTTTTT.

Ten or more counts support this clonotype. This rearrangement joins TRBV28 to TRBJ2-1; D possibly corresponds to TRBD2 (6 bases). Germline V lookup: CDR1 MDHEN, CDR2 SYDVKM. Trimming pared 6 bases from V and 2 bases from J, leaving 14 bases between. The CDR3 covers 15 residues. CDR3: CASSRTSWAYNEQFF. As DNA, the CDR3 is TGTGCCAGCAGCCGAACTAGCTGGGCCTACAATGAGCAGTTCTTC.

This clonotype was counted between two and nine times. The chain carries TRBV6-1 and TRBJ2-7; D is possibly TRBD1 (5 bases). The CDR3 has 15 amino acids. Germline assignment: CDR1 MNHNS and CDR2 SASEGT. Between the trimmed V and J ends, which lost 5 bases and 7 bases, there was a span of 21 bases. The CDR3 bases are TGTGCCAGCAGTAAACAGGCTTTCCTTCTCCTTGAGCAGTACTTC. It yields the protein CASSKQAFLLLEQYF.

This clonotype was seen only a few times. J is TRBJ1-4 and V is TRBV20-1, with D unresolved. The CDR3 runs to 11 residues. From germline, CDR1 is DFQATT and CDR2 SNEGSKA (reference sequence). Trimming cost V 8 bases and J 10 bases, with 14 bases left between them. The CDR3 DNA sequence: TGCAGTACCCCCTGGAGAGGAAAACTGTTTTTT. Residues: CSTPWRGKLFF.